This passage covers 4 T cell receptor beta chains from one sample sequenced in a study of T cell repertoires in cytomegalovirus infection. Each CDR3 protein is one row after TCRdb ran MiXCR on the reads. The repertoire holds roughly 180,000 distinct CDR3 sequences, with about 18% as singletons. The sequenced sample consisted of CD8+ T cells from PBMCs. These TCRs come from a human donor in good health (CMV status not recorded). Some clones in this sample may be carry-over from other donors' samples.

CDR3 in DNA: TGTGCCAGCAGTTTCTCCACACCGGGACGGCTGTGGGATGAGCAGTTCTTC. It translates to CASSFSTPGRLWDEQFF. The rearrangement uses TRBV27 and TRBJ2-1; the D call may be TRBD1 or TRBD2 (5 bases each). The CDR3 is 17 residues long. The germline V gene encodes CDR1 MNHEY and CDR2 SMNVEV (reference sequence). V was shortened by 3 bases and J by 8 bases, with 23 bases between the two germline ends.

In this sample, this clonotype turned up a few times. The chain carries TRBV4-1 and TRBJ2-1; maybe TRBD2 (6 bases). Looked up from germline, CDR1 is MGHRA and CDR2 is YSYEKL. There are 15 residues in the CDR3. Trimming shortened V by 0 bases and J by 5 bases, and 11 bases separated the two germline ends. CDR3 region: CASSQDGGADNEQFF. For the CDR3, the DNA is TGCGCCAGCAGCCAAGACGGAGGGGCGGACAATGAGCAGTTCTTC.

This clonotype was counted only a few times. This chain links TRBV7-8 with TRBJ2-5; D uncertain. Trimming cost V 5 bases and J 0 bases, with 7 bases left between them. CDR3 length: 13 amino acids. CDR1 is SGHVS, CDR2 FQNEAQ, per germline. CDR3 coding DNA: TGTGCCAGCAGCGCGGACCACCAAGAGACCCAGTACTTC. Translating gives CASSADHQETQYF.

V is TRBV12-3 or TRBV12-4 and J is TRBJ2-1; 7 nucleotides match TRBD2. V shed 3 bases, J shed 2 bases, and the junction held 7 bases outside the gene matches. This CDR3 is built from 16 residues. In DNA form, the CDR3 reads TGTGCCAGCAGTTTCGAGCGGGGTTCCGCCTACAATGAGCAGTTCTTC. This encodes CASSFERGSAYNEQFF.